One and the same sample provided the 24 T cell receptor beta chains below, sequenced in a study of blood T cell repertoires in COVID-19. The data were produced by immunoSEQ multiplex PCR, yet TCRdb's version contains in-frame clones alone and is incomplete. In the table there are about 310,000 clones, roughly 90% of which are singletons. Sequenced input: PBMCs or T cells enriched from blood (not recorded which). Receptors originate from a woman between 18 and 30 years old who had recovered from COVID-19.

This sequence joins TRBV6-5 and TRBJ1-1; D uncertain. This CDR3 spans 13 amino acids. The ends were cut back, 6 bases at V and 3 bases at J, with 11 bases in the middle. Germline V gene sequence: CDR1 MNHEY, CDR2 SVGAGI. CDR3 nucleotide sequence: TGTGCCAGCAGGGGGTGGGAGGACACTGAAGCTTTCTTT. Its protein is CASRGWEDTEAFF.

The CDR3 reads CASSRGRGYTF. Here the CDR3 DNA reads TGTGCCAGCAGTAGGGGGCGAGGCTACACCTTC. The chain recombines TRBV6-2 or TRBV6-3 with TRBJ1-2; 7 bases agree with TRBD1. The V segment lost 5 bases and the J segment 8 bases; nucleotides outside the gene matches: 2. The CDR3 spans 11 residues. Germline CDR1 MNHEY, CDR2 SVGEGT.

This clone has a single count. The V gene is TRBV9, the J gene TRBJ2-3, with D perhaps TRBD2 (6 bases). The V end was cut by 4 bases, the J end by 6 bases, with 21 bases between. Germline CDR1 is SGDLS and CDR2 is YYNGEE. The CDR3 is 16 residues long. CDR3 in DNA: TGTGCCAGCAGCCCATTGACGGTGGGGGAGGTGGATACGCAGTATTTT. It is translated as CASSPLTVGEVDTQYF.

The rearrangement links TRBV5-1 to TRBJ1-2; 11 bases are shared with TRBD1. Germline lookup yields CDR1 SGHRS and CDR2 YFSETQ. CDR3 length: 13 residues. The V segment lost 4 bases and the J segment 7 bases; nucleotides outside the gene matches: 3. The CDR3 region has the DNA TGCGCCAGCAGCATGGGACAGGGGGGTGGCTACACCTTC. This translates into CASSMGQGGGYTF.

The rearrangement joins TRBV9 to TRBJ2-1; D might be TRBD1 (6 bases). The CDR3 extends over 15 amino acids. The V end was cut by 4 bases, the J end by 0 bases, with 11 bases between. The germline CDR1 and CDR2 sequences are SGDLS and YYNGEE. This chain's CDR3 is CASSSEGDSYNEQFF. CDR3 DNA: TGTGCCAGCAGCTCAGAGGGGGACTCCTACAATGAGCAGTTCTTC. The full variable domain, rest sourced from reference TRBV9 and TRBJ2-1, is DSGVTQTPKHLITATGQRVTLRCSPRSGDLSVYWYQQSLDQGLQFLIQYYNGEERAKGNILERFSAQQFPDLHSELNLSSLELGDSALYFCASSSEGDSYNEQFFGPGTRLTVL.

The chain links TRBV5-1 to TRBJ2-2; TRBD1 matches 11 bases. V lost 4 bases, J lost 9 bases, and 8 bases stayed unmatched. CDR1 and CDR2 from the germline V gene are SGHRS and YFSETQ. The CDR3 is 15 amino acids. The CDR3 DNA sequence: TGCGCCAGCAGCCCGGGGACAGGGGGGAACAGGGAGCTGTTTTTT. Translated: CASSPGTGGNRELFF.

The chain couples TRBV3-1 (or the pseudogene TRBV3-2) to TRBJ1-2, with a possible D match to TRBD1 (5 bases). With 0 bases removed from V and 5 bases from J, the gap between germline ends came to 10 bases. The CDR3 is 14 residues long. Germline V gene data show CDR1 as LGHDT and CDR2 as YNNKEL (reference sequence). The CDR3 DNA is TGTGCCAGCAGCCAAGACCGGCGGGGGTATGGCTACACCTTC. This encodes CASSQDRRGYGYTF.

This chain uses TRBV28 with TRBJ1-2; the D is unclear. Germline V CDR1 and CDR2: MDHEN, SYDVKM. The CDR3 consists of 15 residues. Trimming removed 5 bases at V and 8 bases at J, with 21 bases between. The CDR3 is CASSLNEAQLRGYTF. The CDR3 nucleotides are TGTGCCAGCAGTCTAAATGAGGCCCAACTGCGAGGCTACACCTTC.

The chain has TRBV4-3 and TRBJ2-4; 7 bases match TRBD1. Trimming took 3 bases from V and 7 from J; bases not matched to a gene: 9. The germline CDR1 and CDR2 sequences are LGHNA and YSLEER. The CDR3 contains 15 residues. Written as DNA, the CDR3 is TGCGCCAGCAGCCATACCGGACAGGCTGTTAACATTCAGTACTTC. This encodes CASSHTGQAVNIQYF.

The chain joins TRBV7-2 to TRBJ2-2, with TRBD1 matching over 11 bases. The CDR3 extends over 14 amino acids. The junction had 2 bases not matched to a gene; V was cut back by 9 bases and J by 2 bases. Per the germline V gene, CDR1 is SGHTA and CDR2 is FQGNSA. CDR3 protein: CARGQGVNTGELFF. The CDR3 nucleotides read TGTGCCAGGGGACAGGGGGTCAACACCGGGGAGCTGTTTTTT. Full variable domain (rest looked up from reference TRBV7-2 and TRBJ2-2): GAGVSQSPSNKVTEKGKDVELRCDPISGHTALYWYRQSLGQGLEFLIYFQGNSAPDKSGLPSDRFSAERTGGSVSTLTIQRTQQEDSAVYLCARGQGVNTGELFFGEGSRLTVL.

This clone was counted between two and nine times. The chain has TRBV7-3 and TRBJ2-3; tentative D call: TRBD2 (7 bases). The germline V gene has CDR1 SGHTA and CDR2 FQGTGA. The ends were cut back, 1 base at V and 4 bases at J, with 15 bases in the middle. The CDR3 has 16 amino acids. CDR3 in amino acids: CASSLSGGAVPDTQYF. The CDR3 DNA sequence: TGTGCCAGCAGCTTAAGTGGGGGGGCCGTCCCAGATACGCAGTATTTT.

The CDR3 region is CARDRGSSTEAFF. The CDR3 DNA is TGTGCCAGGGACAGGGGCTCGAGCACTGAAGCTTTCTTT. J is TRBJ1-1 and V is TRBV2; 9 nucleotides agree with TRBD1. Trimming at V came to 9 bases and at J to 4 bases, leaving 6 bases not matched to a gene. Germline CDR1 and CDR2: SNHLY and FYNNEI. The CDR3 is made up of 13 amino acids.

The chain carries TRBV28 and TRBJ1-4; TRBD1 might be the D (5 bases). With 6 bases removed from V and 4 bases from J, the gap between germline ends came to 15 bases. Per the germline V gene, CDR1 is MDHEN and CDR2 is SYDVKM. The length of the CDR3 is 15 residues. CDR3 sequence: CASSQQDGGNEKLFF. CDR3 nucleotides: TGTGCCAGCAGCCAACAAGACGGGGGTAATGAAAAACTGTTTTTT.

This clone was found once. This chain's CDR3 is CASSWTSGRPRSYNEQFF. Here the CDR3 DNA reads TGCGCCAGCAGCTGGACTAGCGGGAGGCCACGCTCGTACAATGAGCAGTTCTTC. The V gene is TRBV5-1, the J gene TRBJ2-1, with 14 bases matching TRBD2. The CDR3 is made up of 18 amino acids. CDR1 is SGHRS and CDR2 is YFSETQ in the germline V gene. V lost 3 bases, J lost 4 bases, and 9 bases stayed unmatched.

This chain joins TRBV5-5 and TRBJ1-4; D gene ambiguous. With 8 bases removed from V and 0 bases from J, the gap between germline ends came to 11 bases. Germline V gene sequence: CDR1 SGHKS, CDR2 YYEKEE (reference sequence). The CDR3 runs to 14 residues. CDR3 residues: CASGGAATNEKLFF. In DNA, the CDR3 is TGTGCCAGTGGCGGAGCTGCAACTAATGAAAAACTGTTTTTT.

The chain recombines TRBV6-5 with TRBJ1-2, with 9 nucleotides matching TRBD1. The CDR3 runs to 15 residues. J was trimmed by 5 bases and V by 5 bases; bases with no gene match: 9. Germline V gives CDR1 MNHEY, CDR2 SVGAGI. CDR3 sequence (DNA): TGTGCCAGCAGTCGAGACACAGGGGGCTTGTATGGCTACACCTTC. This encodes CASSRDTGGLYGYTF.

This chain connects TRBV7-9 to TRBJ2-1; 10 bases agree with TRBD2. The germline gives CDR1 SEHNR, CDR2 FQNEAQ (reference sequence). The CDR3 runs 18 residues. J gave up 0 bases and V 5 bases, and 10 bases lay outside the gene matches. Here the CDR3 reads CASSQTHLAGVSYNEQFF. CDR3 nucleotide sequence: TGTGCCAGCAGCCAAACCCACCTAGCGGGAGTCTCCTACAATGAGCAGTTCTTC.

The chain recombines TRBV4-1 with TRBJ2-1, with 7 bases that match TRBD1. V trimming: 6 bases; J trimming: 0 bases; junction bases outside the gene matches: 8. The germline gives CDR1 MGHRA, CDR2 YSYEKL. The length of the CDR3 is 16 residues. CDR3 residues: CASRPGQLSSYNEQFF. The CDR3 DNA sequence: TGCGCCAGCAGGCCGGGACAGTTAAGCTCCTACAATGAGCAGTTCTTC.

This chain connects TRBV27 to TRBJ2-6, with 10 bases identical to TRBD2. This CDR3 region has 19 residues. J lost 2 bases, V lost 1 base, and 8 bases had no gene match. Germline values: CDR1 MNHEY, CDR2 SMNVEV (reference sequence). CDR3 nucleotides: TGTGCCAGCAGTTTATGGGCTAGCGGGAGAACGGCTGGGGCCAACGTCCTGACTTTC. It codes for CASSLWASGRTAGANVLTF.

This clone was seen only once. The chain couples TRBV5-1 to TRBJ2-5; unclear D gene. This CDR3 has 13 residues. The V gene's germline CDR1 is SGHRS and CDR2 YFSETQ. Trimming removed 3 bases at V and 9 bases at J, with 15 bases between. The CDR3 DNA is TGCGCCAGCAGCTATGACGGGTCGGGTGCCCAGTACTTC. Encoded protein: CASSYDGSGAQYF.

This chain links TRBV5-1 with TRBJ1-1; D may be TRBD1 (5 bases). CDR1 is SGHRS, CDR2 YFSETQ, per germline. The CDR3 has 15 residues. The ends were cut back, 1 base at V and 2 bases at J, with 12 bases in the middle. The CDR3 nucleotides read TGCGCCAGCAGCTTGACAGGTGCCCTTAACACTGAAGCTTTCTTT. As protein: CASSLTGALNTEAFF.

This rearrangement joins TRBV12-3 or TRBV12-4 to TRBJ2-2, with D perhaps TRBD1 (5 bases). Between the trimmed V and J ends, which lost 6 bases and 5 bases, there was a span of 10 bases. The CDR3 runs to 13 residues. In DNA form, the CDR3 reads TGTGCCAGCAGGCAGGCAGGGACCGGGGAGCTGTTTTTT. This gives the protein CASRQAGTGELFF.

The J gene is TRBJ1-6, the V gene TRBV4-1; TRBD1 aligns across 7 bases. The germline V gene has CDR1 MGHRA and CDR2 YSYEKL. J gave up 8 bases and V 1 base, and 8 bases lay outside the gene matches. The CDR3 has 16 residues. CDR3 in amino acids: CASSQGATGLDSPLHF. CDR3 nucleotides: TGCGCCAGCAGCCAAGGTGCGACAGGGCTGGATTCACCCCTCCACTTT.

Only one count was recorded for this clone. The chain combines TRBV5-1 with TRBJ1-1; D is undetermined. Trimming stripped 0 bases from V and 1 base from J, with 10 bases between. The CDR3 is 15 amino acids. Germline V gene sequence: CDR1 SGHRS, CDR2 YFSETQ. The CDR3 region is CASSLVGMENTEAFF. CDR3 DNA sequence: TGCGCCAGCAGCTTGGTGGGCATGGAGAACACTGAAGCTTTCTTT.